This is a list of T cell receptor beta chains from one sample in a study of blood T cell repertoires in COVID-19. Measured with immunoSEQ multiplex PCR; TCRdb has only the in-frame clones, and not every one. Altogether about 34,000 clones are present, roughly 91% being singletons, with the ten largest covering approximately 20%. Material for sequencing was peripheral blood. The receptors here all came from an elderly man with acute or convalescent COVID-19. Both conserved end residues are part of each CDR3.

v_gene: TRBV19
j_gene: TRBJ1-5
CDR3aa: CASSISGGNQPQHF

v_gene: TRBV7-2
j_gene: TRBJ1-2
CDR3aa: CASSLAGGYGYTF

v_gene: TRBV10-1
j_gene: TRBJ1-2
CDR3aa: CASSERQNYGYTF

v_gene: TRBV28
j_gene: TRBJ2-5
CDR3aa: CASSSGGAETQYF

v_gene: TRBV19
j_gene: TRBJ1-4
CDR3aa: CASSPTGAFRGSRFF

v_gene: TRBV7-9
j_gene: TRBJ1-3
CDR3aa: CASSQSTGNLYF

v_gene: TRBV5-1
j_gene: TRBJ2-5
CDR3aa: CASSFRTGPGQYF

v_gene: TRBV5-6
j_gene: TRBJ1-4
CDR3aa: CASSFTGGGGNEKLFF

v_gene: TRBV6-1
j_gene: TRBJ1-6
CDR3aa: CASSATDRVVNSPLHF

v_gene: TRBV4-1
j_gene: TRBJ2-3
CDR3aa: CASSPTGTGRDTQYF

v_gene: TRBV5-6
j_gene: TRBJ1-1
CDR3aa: CASRRQGPNTEAFF

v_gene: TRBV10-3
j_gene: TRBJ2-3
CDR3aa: CATSTLGADEDTQYF

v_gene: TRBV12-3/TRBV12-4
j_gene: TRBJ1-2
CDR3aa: CASSFRQGHGYTF

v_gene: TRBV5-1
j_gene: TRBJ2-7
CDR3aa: CASSPGQGANEQYF

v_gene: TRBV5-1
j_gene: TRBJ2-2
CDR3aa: CASSFSGLTGELFF

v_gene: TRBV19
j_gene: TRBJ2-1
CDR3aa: CASSMRRNSEQFF

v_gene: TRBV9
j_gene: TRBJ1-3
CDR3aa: CASGAGDGAGNTIYF

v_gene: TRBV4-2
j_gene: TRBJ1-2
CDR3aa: CASSQAQIQGAGGYTF

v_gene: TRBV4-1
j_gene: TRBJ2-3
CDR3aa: CASSQDWSTSGGATDTQYF

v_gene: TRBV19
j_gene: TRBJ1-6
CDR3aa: CASSIAPWERDYNSPLHF

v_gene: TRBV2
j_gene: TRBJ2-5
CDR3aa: CASKSNSAKSIQETQYF

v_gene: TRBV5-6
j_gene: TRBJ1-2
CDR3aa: CASSFISGVGYGYTF

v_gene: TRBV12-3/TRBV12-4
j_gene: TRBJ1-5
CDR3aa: CASSPRLSQPQHF

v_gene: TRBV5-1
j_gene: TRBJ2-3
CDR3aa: CASSLGAGGPADTQYF

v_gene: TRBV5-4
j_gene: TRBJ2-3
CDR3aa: CASSLGSGGTDTQYF

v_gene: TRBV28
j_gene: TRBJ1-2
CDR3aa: CASREGPADRADTF

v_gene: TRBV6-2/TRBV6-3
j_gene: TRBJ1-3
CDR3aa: CASSYSSPGYGNTIYF

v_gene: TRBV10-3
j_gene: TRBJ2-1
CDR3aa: CAISDKGATYNEQFF

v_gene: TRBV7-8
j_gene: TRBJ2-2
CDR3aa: CASRKGWSNTGELFF

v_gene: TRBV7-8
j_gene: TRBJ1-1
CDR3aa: CASSLFRAQAFF

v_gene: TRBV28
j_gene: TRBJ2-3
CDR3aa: CASSPGHREHDTQYF